This T cell receptor (beta chain) was identified during a study of blood T cell repertoires in COVID-19. There are many counts of this clone. Method: immunoSEQ multiplex PCR; TCRdb's copy keeps in-frame clones and lacks some. The table has 400,000 to 500,000 clones, around 89% seen once. CDR1 is MRHNA and CDR2 is SNTAGT in the germline V gene. This CDR3 comprises 16 residues. The V and J ends lost 7 bases and 0 bases respectively, with 16 bases between them. Sequences were obtained from PBMCs or T cells enriched from blood (not recorded which). The receptor's source is a woman in her forties who had recovered from COVID-19. The chain joins TRBV6-4 to TRBJ1-5; possibly TRBD1 for D (5 bases). CDR3 in amino acids: CASTYSRQFSNQPQHF. CDR3 in DNA: TGTGCCAGCACATATAGTCGACAGTTTAGCAATCAGCCCCAGCATTTT.